This T cell receptor beta chain comes out of a study of technical replicates of blood from a few donors. TCRdb keeps only in-frame clones here, not all; method: immunoSEQ multiplex PCR. Found here are 70,000 to 80,000 clones, about 96% of them singletons; the top ten hold approximately 0.2%. The germline CDR1 and CDR2 sequences are MNHNS and SASEGT. The junction had 6 bases not matched to a gene; V was cut back by 10 bases and J by 7 bases. This CDR3 contains 12 residues. Sequenced: T cells isolated from PBMCs. This clonotype originated in a human donor in good health. The rearrangement joins TRBV6-1 to TRBJ1-4; 7 bases fit TRBD1. The CDR3 nucleotides read TGTGCCACCACGGGACAGATTGAAAAACTGTTTTTT. Residues: CATTGQIEKLFF.